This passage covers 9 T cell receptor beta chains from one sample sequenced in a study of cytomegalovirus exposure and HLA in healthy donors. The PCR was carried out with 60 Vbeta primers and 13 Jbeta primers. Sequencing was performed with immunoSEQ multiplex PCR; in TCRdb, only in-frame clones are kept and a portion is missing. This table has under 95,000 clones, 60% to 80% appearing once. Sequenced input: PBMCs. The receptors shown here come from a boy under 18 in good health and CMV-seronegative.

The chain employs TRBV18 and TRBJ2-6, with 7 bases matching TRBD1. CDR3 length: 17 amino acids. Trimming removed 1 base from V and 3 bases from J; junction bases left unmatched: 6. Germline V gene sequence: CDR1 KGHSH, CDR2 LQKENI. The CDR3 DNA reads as TGTGCCAGCTCACCACGAACAGGGGTTTATGGGGCCAACGTCCTGACTTTC. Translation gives CASSPRTGVYGANVLTF.

The CDR3 DNA reads TGTGCCAGCAGTTCTCGGACAGTCAGGCTAAACGAGCAGTACTTC. Translation: CASSSRTVRLNEQYF. V usage is TRBV6-5 and J usage is TRBJ2-7; possible D gene TRBD1, 6 bases. This CDR3 spans 15 amino acids. Germline loops: CDR1 MNHEY, CDR2 SVGAGI. V was clipped by 4 bases and J by 5 bases, with 18 bases between them.

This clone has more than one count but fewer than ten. This CDR3 reads CASEGIQGVYGYTF. In DNA form, the CDR3 reads TGTGCCAGCGAAGGAATACAGGGGGTCTATGGCTACACCTTC. The V call is TRBV11-2, the J call TRBJ1-2, with 8 bases fitting TRBD1. Unmatched junction bases numbered 9, after V lost 8 bases and J lost 4 bases. CDR1 SGHAT and CDR2 FQNNGV come from the germline V gene. This CDR3 contains 14 residues.

This chain's CDR3 is CASSVGTIYNEQFF. CDR3 nucleotides: TGTGCCAGCAGCGTCGGGACTATATACAATGAGCAGTTCTTC. This sequence joins TRBV9 and TRBJ2-1; 7 bases map to TRBD2. The germline CDR1 and CDR2 sequences are SGDLS and YYNGEE. The CDR3 length is 14 residues. Unmatched junction bases numbered 3, after V lost 2 bases and J lost 4 bases.

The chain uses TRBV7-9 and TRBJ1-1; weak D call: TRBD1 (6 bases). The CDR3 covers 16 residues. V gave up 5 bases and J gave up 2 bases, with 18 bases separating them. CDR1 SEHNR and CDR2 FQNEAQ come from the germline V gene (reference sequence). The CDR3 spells CASSGTGLGHNTEAFF. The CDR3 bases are TGTGCCAGCAGCGGCACGGGGTTGGGACACAACACTGAAGCTTTCTTT.

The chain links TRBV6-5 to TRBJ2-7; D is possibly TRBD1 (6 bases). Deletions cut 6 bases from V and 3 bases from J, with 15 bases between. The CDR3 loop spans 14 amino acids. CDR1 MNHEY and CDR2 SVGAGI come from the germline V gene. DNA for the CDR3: TGTGCCAGCAGCCGGACAGAGAGCCTCTACGAGCAGTACTTC. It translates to CASSRTESLYEQYF.

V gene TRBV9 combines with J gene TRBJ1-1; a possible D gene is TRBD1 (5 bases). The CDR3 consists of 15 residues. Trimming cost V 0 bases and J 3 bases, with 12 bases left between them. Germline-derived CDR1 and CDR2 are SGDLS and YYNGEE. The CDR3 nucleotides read TGTGCCAGCAGCGTAGATGGGGGGAGGTACACTGAAGCTTTCTTT. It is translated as CASSVDGGRYTEAFF. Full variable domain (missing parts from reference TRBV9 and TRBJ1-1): DSGVTQTPKHLITATGQRVTLRCSPRSGDLSVYWYQQSLDQGLQFLIQYYNGEERAKGNILERFSAQQFPDLHSELNLSSLELGDSALYFCASSVDGGRYTEAFFGQGTRLTVV.

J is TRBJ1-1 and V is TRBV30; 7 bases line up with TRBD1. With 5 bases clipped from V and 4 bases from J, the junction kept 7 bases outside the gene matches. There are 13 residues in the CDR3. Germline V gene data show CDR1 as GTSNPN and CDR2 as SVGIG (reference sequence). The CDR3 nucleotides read TGTGCCTGGGGACCAGGGGGAGCCACTGAAGCTTTCTTT. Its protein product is CAWGPGGATEAFF.

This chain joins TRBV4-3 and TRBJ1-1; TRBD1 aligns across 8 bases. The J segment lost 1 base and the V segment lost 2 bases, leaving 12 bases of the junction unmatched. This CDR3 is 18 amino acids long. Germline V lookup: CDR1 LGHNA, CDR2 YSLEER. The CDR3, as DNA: TGCGCCAGCAGCCAAACAATGGGACAGGTGGTTAGGAACACTGAAGCTTTCTTT. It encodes CASSQTMGQVVRNTEAFF.